The clone carrying this T cell receptor beta chain was recorded once. This sample was included in a study of blood T cell repertoires in COVID-19. Generated by immunoSEQ multiplex PCR, the TCRdb table keeps only in-frame clones and is missing some. The sample has approximately 130,000 clones, roughly 82% seen once. Sequences were obtained from peripheral blood. The receptor's source is a human donor in a cohort sampled during active COVID-19.

The DNA for the CDR3 is TGTGCCAGCAAGGACAGGGTCGGGACCGGGGAGCTGTTTTTT. This codes for CASKDRVGTGELFF. This chain uses TRBV2 with TRBJ2-2; 8 bases match TRBD1. The CDR3 sequence is 14 residues long. V lost 7 bases, J lost 5 bases, and 6 bases stayed unmatched. Germline lookup yields CDR1 SNHLY and CDR2 FYNNEI.